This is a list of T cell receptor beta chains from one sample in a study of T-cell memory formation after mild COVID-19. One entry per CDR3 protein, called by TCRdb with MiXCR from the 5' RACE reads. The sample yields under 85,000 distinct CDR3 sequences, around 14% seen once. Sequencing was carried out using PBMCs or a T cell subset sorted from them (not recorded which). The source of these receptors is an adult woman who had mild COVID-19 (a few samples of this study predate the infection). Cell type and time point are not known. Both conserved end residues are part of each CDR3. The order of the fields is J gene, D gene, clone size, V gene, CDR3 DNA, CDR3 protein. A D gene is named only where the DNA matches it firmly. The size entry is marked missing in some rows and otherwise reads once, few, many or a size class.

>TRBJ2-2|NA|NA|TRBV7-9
TGTGCCAGCAGCTCAGTTCGGGATACCGGGGAGCTGTTTTTT
CASSSVRDTGELFF
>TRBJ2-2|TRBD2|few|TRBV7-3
TGTGCCAGCAGCTCGGGGACTAGCGGGAGGGCCGGGGAGCTGTTTTTT
CASSSGTSGRAGELFF
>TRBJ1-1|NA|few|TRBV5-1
TGCGCCAGCCGCCGAACACTCGACAATCAAGCTTTCTTT
CASRRTLDNQAFF
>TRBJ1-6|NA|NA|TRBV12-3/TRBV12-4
TGTGCCAGCAGTTTAGCGCCGGCCGGGCCTCTCCACTTT
CASSLAPAGPLHF
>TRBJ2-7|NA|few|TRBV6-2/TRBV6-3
TGTGCCAGCCTGGCCATTGACATGGCAGGGAATGAGCAGTACTTC
CASLAIDMAGNEQYF
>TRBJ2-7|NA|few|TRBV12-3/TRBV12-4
TGTGCCAGCAGCTTTGCCGGGTTAGCGCCCTACGAGCAGTACTTC
CASSFAGLAPYEQYF
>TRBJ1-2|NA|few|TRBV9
TGTGCCAGCAGCGTAGCGGGGGCGGGCGGCTACACCTTC
CASSVAGAGGYTF
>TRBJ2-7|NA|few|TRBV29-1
TGCAGCGTTCAGCGGGACAACTCCTACGAGCAGTACTTC
CSVQRDNSYEQYF
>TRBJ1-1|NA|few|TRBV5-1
TGCGCCAGCAGCTTGGCGCCGAACACTGAAGCTTTCTTT
CASSLAPNTEAFF
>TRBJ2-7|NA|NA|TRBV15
TGTGCCACCAGCAGAGTGGCGAACTCCTACGAGCAGTACTTC
CATSRVANSYEQYF
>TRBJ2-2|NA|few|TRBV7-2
TGTGCCGAACTTCCGGCTACGAACACCGGGGAGCTGTTTTTT
CAELPATNTGELFF
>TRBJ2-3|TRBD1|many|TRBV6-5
TGTGCCAGCAGACAGGGACAGGCAGATACGCAGTATTTT
CASRQGQADTQYF
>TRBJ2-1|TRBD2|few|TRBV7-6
TGTGCCAGCAGCCCACGTCTAGCGGGGGGGCAGCAGTTCTTC
CASSPRLAGGQQFF
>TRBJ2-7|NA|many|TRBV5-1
TGCGCCAGCAGCTACGGGGGACCCTACGAGCAGTACTTC
CASSYGGPYEQYF
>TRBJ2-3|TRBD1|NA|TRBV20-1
TGCAGTGCCCCGGAAAGACAGGGGGTTATAGATACGCAGTATTTT
CSAPERQGVIDTQYF
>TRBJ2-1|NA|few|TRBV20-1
TGCAGTGCTAGAGAGGACGGCAATGAGCAGTTCTTC
CSAREDGNEQFF